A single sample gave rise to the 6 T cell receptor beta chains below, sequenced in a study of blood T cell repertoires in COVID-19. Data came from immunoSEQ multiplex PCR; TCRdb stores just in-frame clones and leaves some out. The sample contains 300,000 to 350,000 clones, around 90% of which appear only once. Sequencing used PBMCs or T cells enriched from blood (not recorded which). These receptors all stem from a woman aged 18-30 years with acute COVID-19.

The CDR3 loop is CASTPGDRGQPQHF. Written as DNA, the CDR3 is TGTGCCAGCACACCAGGGGATAGGGGTCAGCCCCAGCATTTT. The rearrangement links TRBV28 to TRBJ1-5; D is possibly TRBD1 (6 bases). CDR3 size: 14 residues. Trimming stripped 7 bases from V and 6 bases from J, with 16 bases between. Germline CDR1 MDHEN, CDR2 SYDVKM.

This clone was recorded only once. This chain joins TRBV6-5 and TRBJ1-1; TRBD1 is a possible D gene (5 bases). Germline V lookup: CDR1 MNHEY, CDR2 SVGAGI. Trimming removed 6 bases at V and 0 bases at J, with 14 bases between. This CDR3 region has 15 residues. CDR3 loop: CASRTASVMNTEAFF. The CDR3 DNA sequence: TGTGCCAGCAGGACAGCTAGTGTAATGAACACTGAAGCTTTCTTT.

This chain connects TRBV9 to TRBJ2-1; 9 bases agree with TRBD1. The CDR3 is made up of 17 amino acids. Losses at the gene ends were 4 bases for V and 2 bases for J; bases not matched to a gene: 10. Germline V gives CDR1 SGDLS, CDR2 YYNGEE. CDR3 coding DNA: TGTGCCAGCAGCTCCAGTCACAGGGGGCACACCTACAATGAGCAGTTCTTC. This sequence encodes CASSSSHRGHTYNEQFF.

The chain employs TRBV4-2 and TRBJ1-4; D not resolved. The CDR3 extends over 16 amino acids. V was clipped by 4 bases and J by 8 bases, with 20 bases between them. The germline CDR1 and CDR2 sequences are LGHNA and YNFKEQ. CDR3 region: CASSRIPGSSGEKLFF. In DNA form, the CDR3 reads TGTGCCAGCAGCCGAATCCCGGGATCTAGTGGGGAAAAACTGTTTTTT.

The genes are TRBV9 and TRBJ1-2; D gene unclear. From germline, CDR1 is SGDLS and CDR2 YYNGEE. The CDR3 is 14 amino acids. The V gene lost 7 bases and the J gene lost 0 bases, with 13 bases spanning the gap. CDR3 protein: CASLKPLANYGYTF. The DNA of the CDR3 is TGTGCCAGCCTAAAACCACTAGCTAACTATGGCTACACCTTC.

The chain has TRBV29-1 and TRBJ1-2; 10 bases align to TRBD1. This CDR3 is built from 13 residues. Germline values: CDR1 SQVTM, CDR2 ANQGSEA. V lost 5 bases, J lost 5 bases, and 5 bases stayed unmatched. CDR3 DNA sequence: TGCAGCGTTCTCCCGGGACAGGGGTATGGCTACACCTTC. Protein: CSVLPGQGYGYTF.